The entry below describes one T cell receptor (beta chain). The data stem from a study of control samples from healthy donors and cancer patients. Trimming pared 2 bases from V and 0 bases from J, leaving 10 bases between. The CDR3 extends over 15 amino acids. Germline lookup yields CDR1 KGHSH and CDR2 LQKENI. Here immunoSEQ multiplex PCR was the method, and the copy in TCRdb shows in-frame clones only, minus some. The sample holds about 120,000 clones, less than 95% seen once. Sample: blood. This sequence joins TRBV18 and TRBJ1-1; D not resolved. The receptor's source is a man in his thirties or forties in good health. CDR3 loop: CASSPDAEMNTEAFF. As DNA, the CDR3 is TGTGCCAGCTCACCAGACGCAGAGATGAACACTGAAGCTTTCTTT.